This T cell receptor beta chain was captured by sequencing in a study of T-cell reconstitution after alpha-beta-depleted transplantation in children. The CDR3 runs to 15 residues. Deletions cut 5 bases from V and 2 bases from J, with 13 bases between. During its preparation, the TCRbeta library received unique molecular identifiers. TCRdb called the PCR reads again in MiXCR, with one record for every CDR3 protein. Of approximately 640,000 distinct CDR3 sequences in the sample, around 17% were seen once. In this sample, this clonotype turned up a few times. This TCR was sampled from a human donor who donated a stem cell graft to a child with acute myeloid leukemia. The source was PBMCs from the stem cell graft donor, collected from the stem cell graft. This chain connects TRBV12-3 or TRBV12-4 to TRBJ2-1; D assignment may be TRBD1 or TRBD2 (5 bases each). CDR3 sequence (DNA): TGTGCCAGCAGTCCCCCCGGGGCAGCCTACAATGAGCAGTTCTTC. This codes for CASSPPGAAYNEQFF.